A single sample gave rise to the 20 T cell receptor beta chains below, sequenced in a study of shared clonotypes between healthy human individuals. Repertoires were generated with immunoSEQ multiplex PCR, while TCRdb's copy carries only in-frame clones and drops some. The data hold some 790,000 clones, with just under 75% observed a single time. Sequenced input: memory CD4+ T cells sorted from blood. As to subset: CD45RA-negative fraction. These receptors originate from a woman in her 30s in good health.

This clone turned up a few times. This sequence joins TRBV4-2 and TRBJ1-1; 8 bases fit TRBD1. The CDR3 is 21 residues long. In germline, CDR1 is LGHNA, CDR2 YNFKEQ. Unmatched junction bases numbered 27, after V lost 2 bases and J lost 7 bases. The CDR3 protein is CASSQLPGQGRSWNVGNEAFF. CDR3 nucleotide sequence: TGTGCCAGCAGCCAACTCCCCGGACAGGGTAGGTCATGGAACGTGGGTAATGAAGCTTTCTTT.

The chain carries TRBV28 and TRBJ1-1; no reliable D call. V dropped 2 bases and J dropped 11 bases, with 18 bases sitting between them. The CDR3 runs 14 residues. Germline V lookup: CDR1 MDHEN, CDR2 SYDVKM. CDR3 sequence (DNA): TGTGCCAGCAGTTTAGATCAGCGGAGTCGGTGGGCTTTCTTT. Its translation: CASSLDQRSRWAFF.

This chain joins TRBV28 and TRBJ2-7; TRBD2 might be the D (5 bases). The germline gives CDR1 MDHEN, CDR2 SYDVKM. Deletions cut 1 base from V and 4 bases from J, with 14 bases between. The CDR3 is 15 residues long. The chain's CDR3 is CASSLSRKRDYEQYF. DNA of the CDR3: TGTGCCAGCAGTTTATCTCGGAAACGGGATTACGAGCAGTACTTC.

This clone was seen a few times. The chain couples TRBV30 to TRBJ2-3; D is ambiguous. The CDR3 is 15 amino acids. Germline CDR1 is GTSNPN and CDR2 is SVGIG (reference sequence). Trimming stripped 2 bases from V and 1 base from J, with 13 bases between. The DNA for the CDR3 is TGTGCCTGGAGTACGAACACGAAGGGCACAGATACGCAGTATTTT. Translated, it gives CAWSTNTKGTDTQYF.

As concerns this clone: Other DNA sequences of this sample code for an identical CDR3. J is TRBJ2-3 and V is TRBV5-1; no clear D gene. Per germline, CDR1 SGHRS and CDR2 YFSETQ. Trimming removed 0 bases at V and 0 bases at J, with 5 bases between. CDR3 size: 14 residues. The CDR3 DNA reads as TGCGCCAGCAGCTTGGACTTGAGCACAGATACGCAGTATTTT. Encoded protein: CASSLDLSTDTQYF.

The genes are TRBV27 and TRBJ2-7; TRBD2 aligns across 10 bases. The CDR3 covers 15 residues. In germline, CDR1 is MNHEY, CDR2 SMNVEV (reference sequence). V dropped 6 bases and J dropped 5; count of bases not matched to a gene: 10. Here the CDR3 DNA reads TGTGCCAGCAGATATTTAGGGACTAGCGTCCACGAGCAGTACTTC. Amino acids: CASRYLGTSVHEQYF.

This chain links TRBV10-3 with TRBJ1-1, with no clear D. The CDR3 spans 13 residues. Germline assignment: CDR1 ENHRY and CDR2 SYGVKD. Trimming removed 4 bases from V and 10 bases from J, with 16 bases in between. The CDR3 DNA follows: TGTGCCATCAGTGGTAAGGAGAAGGCGGGAGCTTTCTTT. As protein: CAISGKEKAGAFF.

The rearrangement uses TRBV28 and TRBJ2-3; D not certain. The V end was cut by 6 bases, the J end by 0 bases, with 13 bases between. Germline CDR1 reads MDHEN; CDR2 reads SYDVKM. This CDR3 region has 15 residues. For the CDR3, the DNA is TGTGCCAGCAGGACGTCTCGGTCAAGCACAGATACGCAGTATTTT. This sequence encodes CASRTSRSSTDTQYF.

V is TRBV19 and J is TRBJ1-2; 7 bases map to TRBD1. Trimming took 2 bases from V and 4 from J; bases not matched to a gene: 1. CDR1 LNHDA and CDR2 SQIVND come from the germline V gene (reference sequence). The CDR3 runs to 13 residues. CDR3 nucleotide sequence: TGTGCCAGTAGTATATCAGGGGGCTATGGCTACACCTTC. This encodes CASSISGGYGYTF.

V gene TRBV29-1 combines with J gene TRBJ1-2; 8 bases match TRBD1. Germline V lookup: CDR1 SQVTM, CDR2 ANQGSEA. The length of the CDR3 is 12 residues. V trimming: 7 bases; J trimming: 7 bases; junction bases outside the gene matches: 8. The CDR3 spells CSAKDRALGYTF. The CDR3 DNA reads as TGCAGCGCAAAGGACAGGGCTCTTGGCTACACCTTC.

The sample holds a few counts of this clone. The V gene is TRBV11-2, the J gene TRBJ2-7; D gene uncertain. The germline gives CDR1 SGHAT, CDR2 FQNNGV. V gave up 0 bases and J gave up 6 bases, with 6 bases separating them. The CDR3 runs to 12 residues. CDR3 sequence reads: CASSLEVSEQYF. The DNA for the CDR3 is TGTGCCAGCAGCTTAGAGGTGAGCGAGCAGTACTTC. Based on the CDR3 plus reference TRBV11-2 and TRBJ2-7, the full variable domain is EAGVAQSPRYKIIEKRQSVAFWCNPISGHATLYWYQQILGQGPKLLIQFQNNGVVDDSQLPKDRFSAERLKGVDSTLKIQPAKLEDSAVYLCASSLEVSEQYFGPGTRLTVT.

The chain has TRBV2 and TRBJ2-5, with 8 bases lining up with TRBD2. The CDR3 length is 16 residues. Germline V CDR1 and CDR2: SNHLY, FYNNEI. The ends lost 11 bases at V and 0 bases at J; junction bases unmatched: 14. The DNA of the CDR3 is TGTGCCGCCGGGAGGGAGGGCCTGGACCACCAAGAGACCCAGTACTTC. It translates to CAAGREGLDHQETQYF.

This clone was observed a handful of times. The identical CDR3 is also encoded by other nucleotide sequences in the sample. The chain combines TRBV27 with TRBJ1-5; maybe TRBD1 (6 bases). The CDR3 runs 18 residues. Germline values: CDR1 MNHEY, CDR2 SMNVEV (reference sequence). V was trimmed by 2 bases and J by 2 bases, leaving 19 bases between them. DNA for the CDR3: TGTGCCAGCAGTTTAAAAGCAGCCCAGGGGTTCGGCAATCAGCCCCAGCATTTT. Translated, it gives CASSLKAAQGFGNQPQHF.

This sequence joins TRBV6-1 and TRBJ1-2; the match to TRBD1 covers 7 bases. J was trimmed by 6 bases and V by 5 bases; bases with no gene match: 6. The CDR3 loop spans 13 amino acids. The germline gives CDR1 MNHNS, CDR2 SASEGT. The CDR3 protein is CASSQDRRNGYTF. In nucleotides, the CDR3 is TGTGCCAGCAGTCAGGACAGGCGAAATGGCTACACCTTC.

This chain connects TRBV7-9 to TRBJ2-7, with D perhaps assigned TRBD1 or TRBD2 (5 bases each). Germline CDR1 reads SEHNR; CDR2 reads FQNEAQ (reference sequence). Trimming stripped 6 bases from V and 4 bases from J, with 13 bases between. The CDR3 length is 13 residues. CDR3 sequence reads: CASSPSGGYEQYF. The CDR3 bases are TGTGCCAGCAGTCCTTCTGGGGGTTACGAGCAGTACTTC. The complete variable domain, with remaining parts taken from reference TRBV7-9 and TRBJ2-7, reads DTGVSQNPRHKITKRGQNVTFRCDPISEHNRLYWYRQTLGQGPEFLTYFQNEAQLEKSRLLSDRFSAERPKGSFSTLEIQRTEQGDSAMYLCASSPSGGYEQYFGPGTRLTVT.

The rearrangement links TRBV2 to TRBJ2-1; D gene uncertain. The CDR3 is 11 amino acids. Germline CDR1 and CDR2: SNHLY and FYNNEI. V was clipped by 4 bases and J by 6 bases, with 4 bases between them. CDR3 in amino acids: CASSAVNEQFF. For the CDR3, the DNA is TGTGCCAGCAGTGCAGTCAATGAGCAGTTCTTC.

This clone was seen once. The CDR3 is CASSLGQGATNEKLFF. The CDR3 bases are TGCGCCAGCAGCCTGGGACAGGGGGCAACTAATGAAAAACTGTTTTTT. The chain recombines TRBV5-1 with TRBJ1-4, with 11 bases identical to TRBD1. The CDR3 runs 16 residues. V was clipped by 4 bases and J by 0 bases; unmatched bases: 2. The germline V gene has CDR1 SGHRS and CDR2 YFSETQ.

This clone was counted only a few times. The V gene is TRBV10-3, the J gene TRBJ2-1, with D uncertain. The CDR3 has 12 residues. Germline CDR1 and CDR2: ENHRY and SYGVKD. The ends were cut back, 5 bases at V and 8 bases at J, with 10 bases in the middle. The CDR3, as DNA: TGTGCCATCAGTACAGATCAGGATGAGCAGTTCTTC. Its translation is CAISTDQDEQFF.

The chain joins TRBV2 to TRBJ1-1, with D perhaps matching TRBD1 (5 bases). CDR1 is SNHLY and CDR2 is FYNNEI in the germline V gene. Trimming removed 4 bases at V and 2 bases at J, with 11 bases between. The CDR3 length is 14 residues. The CDR3 DNA reads as TGTGCCAGCAGTGCCAGCGGGGGTAACACTGAAGCTTTCTTT. Translation gives CASSASGGNTEAFF.

This clone was seen more than once but under ten times. In the same sample, other DNA sequences code for this CDR3. V and J are TRBV6-6 and TRBJ2-7; D unclear. This CDR3 has 12 residues. Per germline, CDR1 MNHNY and CDR2 SVGAGI (reference sequence). Trimming removed 6 bases at V and 0 bases at J, with 6 bases between. The CDR3 protein is CASSPSSYEQYF. The CDR3 region has the DNA TGTGCCAGCAGCCCCAGCTCCTACGAGCAGTACTTC.